This T cell receptor (beta chain) comes out of a study of identifying expanded T cells in peripheral blood. Study results and caveats: Approximately 1.1 clones differed between technical replicates, versus about 15 and 19 over time.

Healthy donors had no documented immune events, such as infections, while sampled. A few counts support this clone. As yet, its antigen is unknown. Libraries were prepared by immunoSEQ multiplex PCR; TCRdb keeps only in-frame clonotypes and omits some of them. The sample yields 120,000 or so clones, more than 75% seen once. V dropped 0 bases and J dropped 3; count of bases not matched to a gene: 1. The CDR3 is made up of 14 amino acids. Germline CDR1 and CDR2: LGHNA and YSLEER. This sequence was found in a person between 18 and 75 years old in good health. Sequenced material: blood. This chain joins TRBV4-3 and TRBJ1-1; 7 bases align to TRBD1. The chain's CDR3 is CASSQETGHTEAFF. Written as DNA, the CDR3 is TGCGCCAGCAGCCAAGAGACAGGGCACACTGAAGCTTTCTTT.